The T cell receptor beta chain described here comes from a study of cytomegalovirus exposure and HLA in healthy donors (dated 2017 in TCRdb). Concerning the study at large: In an earlier analysis of 587 of the donors, 276 Gb of sequence data and some 120 million unique TCR beta sequences from roughly 200 million T cells were reported. The number of typed donors differed by locus: roughly 629-630 for A, B, C, DRB1 and DQB1; some 540 for DQA1; 600 to 610 for DPA1; and some 470 for DPB1. Alongside the repertoire data, information on donor age, sex, ethnicity and CMV serostatus was compiled. Across 398 genotyped donors of the cohort, an average of about 240,000 unique TCR beta nucleotide sequences per donor were sequenced, and roughly a sixth of those sequences were non-productive. Of the 398 genotyped donors, 65% to 90% fell in the genetic ancestry cluster associated with self-reported Caucasian donors. Using immunosequencing, the study profiled T cell repertoires from roughly 650 subjects and related those repertoires to cytomegalovirus serostatus. All discovery cohort repertoires had been generated using a single sequencing platform. A later genetic analysis took genome-wide SNP genotypes for about 55% of the 666 donors and used that subset as a discovery cohort. The study aimed to test whether signatures of past pathogen exposure could be identified by cataloging public T cell receptors. Roughly 300 gigabases of sequencing data and around 85 million unique TCR sequences made up an early release that covered nearly 650 HLA-typed donors. An earlier analysis of 500 to 750 of the donors applied high-throughput TCR beta sequencing to assess whether each TCR beta V gene segment acted as functional or pseudogenic. The later analysis used no new phenotypic data to find candidate immune exposures, relying instead on TCR beta sequences and their occurrence across donors. To study patterns of TCR occurrence, a later analysis re-analyzed previously published TCR beta repertoires from hundreds of donors and added high-resolution HLA genotyping. Class I and class II HLA loci were covered by the typing at four-digit resolution. A separate validation cohort of roughly 110 different subjects was used in addition to the roughly 640-subject first cohort. The study combined high-throughput TCR immunosequencing, statistical association of individual TCRs with disease status, and machine learning to predict cytomegalovirus infection status. Roughly 5 DR-DQ haplotypes were treated as single units for association and clustering because of strong linkage in the cohort. Results and caveats for the whole study, not just this receptor: In a later analysis, the rate of TCR association differed among HLA loci, with DRB1 alleles having the most associated TCRs and HLA-C alleles having the fewest. Specific HLA alleles were associated with around 18,000 TCR beta sequences at a false discovery rate of 0.05 in a later analysis. Approximately 18 rarely observed V segments, including chromosome 9 orphons, were excluded from the earlier analysis of about 610 of the donors because counts were too low. Sequencing depth was assumed to be roughly uniform across donors in the presence/absence analyses, though that assumption may not hold. Most CMV-associated TCR beta chains appeared to be HLA-restricted in a later analysis, and the HLA associations seemed to be driven largely by CMV exposure. Across donors, most TCR sequences were observed very rarely, whereas some public TCRs were present in many individuals. A later analysis reported that several top co-occurrence clusters appeared linked to parvovirus B19, influenza, CMV and Epstein-Barr virus. This cohort had only TCR beta chains sequenced, and the lack of alpha or paired-chain data limited which features could be detected. Strong co-occurrence of HLA alleles, especially DR and DQ, made assigning TCR associations to individual alleles difficult. A total of roughly 160 TCR beta chains were listed by the study as associated with cytomegalovirus. A cluster of highly shared sequence variants was judged likely to represent a technical artifact of the sequencing pipeline. A later genetic analysis reported fewer N-insertions in productive TCRs among donors in an Asian-associated ancestry cluster than the roughly 640-donor mean. In an earlier analysis of some 540 of the donors, most TCR beta V segments appeared in productive rearrangements about 87% or about 30% of the time, broadly matching IMGT annotations. A later genetic analysis associated a missense DCLRE1C variant with V-gene and J-gene trimming of TCR beta chains, and an independent cohort replicated the association. A further reported finding was that TCR beta sequences accurately predicted the HLA-A and HLA-B alleles for most subjects in the first cohort. A few of the identified cytomegalovirus-associated TCR beta chains were confirmed in vitro to be specific for cytomegalovirus antigens. HLA typing was unavailable for some donors at each locus, so association tests used only the typed subset. The classifier was reported to diagnose cytomegalovirus status with high specificity and sensitivity in both the original and validation cohorts. The authors suggested that the approach could potentially be extended to other disease states and immunological phenotypes. Linkage disequilibrium might explain the correlated functional status among segregating V segments, but an unknown experimental factor could not be ruled out. CMV serostatus was the only immune exposure information available for the cohort. Some IMGT-functional V segments, including TRBV6-2 and TRBV6-3, could not be distinguished by the 87-base-pair reads and were therefore excluded. In a later analysis, HLA-associated TCR beta chains showed more clonal expansion and lower generation probabilities than non-associated chains that were equally common.

The cohort was made up of several hundred healthy bone marrow donors. All cohort members were sampled while nominally healthy, although unrecorded immune exposures were likely present. The donor was CMV seropositive and was included in the group of almost 300 seropositive cohort members. Each donor provided a peripheral blood sample, and peripheral blood mononuclear cells were used for TCR beta sequencing. The Qiagen DNeasy Blood Extraction Kit was used to extract genomic DNA from the blood cell samples. This clone was seen a few times. Its antigen is unknown. Qualities for individual bases were not recorded, and no much larger clone is one base off. The V and J ends are trimmed by 3 bases and 3 bases, leaving 13 bases between them. Looking up the germline V gene yields CDR1 SGDLS and CDR2 YYNGEE. From the cysteine up to the phenylalanine, the CDR3 has a length of 15 residues. Here the CDR3 DNA is all that survives: 45 bases in frame from base 1.

Receptors were amplified or captured by the immunoSEQ multiplex PCR assay. For the multiplex PCR, a mixture combining 60 forward primers for TCR Vbeta segments and 13 reverse primers for TCR Jbeta segments was used. The CDR3 region of rearranged TCR beta genes was amplified from genomic DNA by a multiplex PCR assay. The Illumina HiSeq System was used to sequence the amplified TCR beta libraries as 87-base-pair reads. The study's own analysis went as follows. A later analysis tallied roughly 78 million unique TCR beta chains across the 650 to 750 repertoires, and about 10 million of those chains were shared by two or more donors. Raw reads were error-corrected and collapsed into unique sequences with a nearest-neighbor algorithm that merged closely related sequences to remove PCR and sequencing errors. V, D and J gene segments were assigned by aligning CDR3 sequences to IMGT reference sequences. For a sequence to be retained, a match of at least six nucleotides was required to both a V gene segment and a J gene segment. Rearrangements were classified as productive when the CDR3 lacked stop codons and remained in frame with V and J, and all other rearrangements were classified as non-productive. Following IMGT convention, CDR3 was defined as the stretch from the second conserved V-encoded cysteine to the conserved J-encoded phenylalanine. The earlier analysis of 500 to 600 of the donors excluded sequences that lacked an unambiguous match to a single V gene segment. In an earlier analysis of some 590 of the donors, V segments were called functional above 56.7% productive rearrangements and were called segregating when the between-donor standard deviation exceeded 5%. A statistical classification framework was built for diagnosing cytomegalovirus status from the catalog of TCR beta chain sequences. A later analysis assigned V and J genes by comparing TCR nucleotide sequences with IMGT/GENE-DB human TR gene sequences. Using the TCRdist pipeline, a later analysis assigned CDR3 sequences along with most-parsimonious VDJ recombination scenarios. In a later analysis, each TCR beta chain was defined by its CDR3 amino acid sequence together with its V-gene family, and reads without a unique V-gene family were excluded. In a later analysis, several hundred highly shared, low-generation-probability nucleotide sequences were removed to address suspected cross-contamination and a sequencing artifact. In a later analysis, a clonal expansion index was calculated for each public chain from normalized within-repertoire ranks of inferred template counts. A later analysis computed generation probabilities with a VDJ recombination model fitted to out-of-frame rearrangements, and checked the results against IGoR. In a later analysis, TCR-TCR, TCR-HLA and TCR-CMV co-occurrence was scored with hypergeometric tests, and a repertoire-size bias correction was applied to TCR pairs. A later analysis estimated false discovery rates by permuting HLA or CMV assignments 20 times. In a later analysis, co-occurring TCRs were grouped using DBSCAN, with TCRdist sequence similarity added in when clustering inside HLA-allele-positive subsets. For co-occurrence clustering, repertoires with fewer than 30,000 or more than 120,000 public chains were excluded, along with four to six repertoires with anomalous nucleotide sharing. The table comes from immuneACCESS by way of TCRdb, which keeps in-frame sequences with V and J called. Part of the clones is missing from these tables; in studies checked, under half for an unresolved V gene and the rest for unknown reasons. The V and J calls and clone size are taken from that table; D and trimming were inferred from the DNA. A total of around 180,000 clones appear in this sample, about four fifths of them only once. 4% to 6% of the sample rests with the top ten.

Input material: PBMCs. This receptor chain uses TRBV9 and TRBJ1-5; TRBD1 is perhaps the D gene, given 5 matching bases. This clonotype was sampled from a girl aged 5-17 years in good health and CMV-seropositive. The CDR3 in this case is CASSAGGIDNQPQHF. The nucleotides are TGTGCCAGCAGCGCCGGGGGGATCGACAATCAGCCCCAGCATTTT.